This T cell receptor (beta chain) was observed in a study of regulatory T cells in long-lasting Graves disease (dated by TCRdb to the early 2020s). With regard to the full study: Patients with newly diagnosed Graves' disease had been on antithyroid drugs for under 3 months. Peripheral blood TCR sequencing and RNA sequencing compared persistent Graves' disease patients with newly diagnosed Graves' disease patients. The study was registered as a clinical trial and conducted in China. TCR sequencing covered about 13 persistent and approximately 20 newly diagnosed Graves' disease patients, 33 samples in total. Study-wide conclusions, independent of this receptor: Persistent disease showed preferential use of TRBV28, TRBJ1-2 and TRBJ2-5, whereas newly diagnosed disease favored TRBV20-1 and TRBJ2-1. The authors noted that the small sample size was a limitation that may lower accuracy. Peripheral blood alone was examined, since thyroid tissue, which constituted the primary lesion, could not be accessed. A larger number of public clonotypes was shared among persistent patients (fewer than 3,000) than among newly diagnosed patients (approximately 1,000). Sequencing and analysis were limited to the TCR beta chain. Compared with newly diagnosed patients, persistent Graves' disease patients had lower TCR Shannon entropy and fewer highly expanded clones, which suggests clonal expansion.

Counted from cysteine to phenylalanine, this CDR3 has 9 amino acids. Only CDR3 DNA remains: 27 bases, in frame from the first base. From the germline V gene, CDR1 is SNHLY and CDR2 is FYNNEI. V is pared back by 5 bases and J by 13 bases, with 6 bases lying between the germline termini. The library relied on multiplex PCR. Sequencing was performed on an Illumina HiSeq 4000. iRepertoire HTBI primers and Arm-PCR amplification of CDR3 regions were used to construct TCR beta libraries. PCR products were gel purified before sequencing. For the original study's pipeline: Across samples, approximately 68 TRBV and 14 TRBJ segments were identified and used for gene usage analysis of CDR3 amino acid clonotypes. COPE and FqMerger were used to merge filtered high-quality paired reads into contigs. BLAST was used to align contigs to IMGT TRBV, TRBD and TRBJ reference genes, with CDR3 defined following IMGT. Highly expanded clones were defined as clonotypes with a frequency above 0.1%. Shannon entropy was used to measure repertoire diversity, and the Gini coefficient was used to measure V-J evenness. Public clonotypes were defined as clonotypes shared by more than one individual. TCRdb applied fastp at Q25 and MiXCR to the public reads, then kept only in-frame beta chains. All rows with the same CDR3 protein become a single entry with the most common DNA and genes. The V and J calls, along with clone size, are taken from TCRdb and not from the paper's own processing. The sample data list fewer than 350,000 distinct CDR3 sequences, and about 20% of these were observed just once. 38% of the sample rests with the top ten.

The time point label here, explained by the study, means: newly diagnosed GD, antithyroid drugs for less than 3 months. For both TCR sequencing and RNA sequencing, RNA was extracted from PBMCs in TRIzol. Graves' disease was diagnosed according to American Thyroid Association guidelines. Patients were recruited from an endocrinology department in Xi'an, China. Each patient gave 8.5 to 9.5 milliliters of peripheral blood, collected in an EDTA anticoagulant tube. Ficoll Paque Plus density gradient separation was used to isolate PBMCs, and no further T cell sorting was done. RNA quality was checked with an Agilent 2100 Bioanalyzer and agarose gel, and concentration with a NanoDrop 2000. As regards this clonotype: There is no known antigen for this receptor. Base qualities were left out, and no much larger clone turns up one base away.

The receptor was isolated from a female donor with Graves disease. The V gene is TRBV2 and the J gene is TRBJ2-1, and perhaps TRBD1 as D gene, on 5 matching bases. The sequences come from peripheral blood mononuclear cells (PBMCs), collected at new diagnosis, from a patient treated with antithyroid drugs. In nucleotide form, the sequence is TGTGCCAGCAGTAGGGGCCAGTTCTTC. Translation gives CASSRGQFF.